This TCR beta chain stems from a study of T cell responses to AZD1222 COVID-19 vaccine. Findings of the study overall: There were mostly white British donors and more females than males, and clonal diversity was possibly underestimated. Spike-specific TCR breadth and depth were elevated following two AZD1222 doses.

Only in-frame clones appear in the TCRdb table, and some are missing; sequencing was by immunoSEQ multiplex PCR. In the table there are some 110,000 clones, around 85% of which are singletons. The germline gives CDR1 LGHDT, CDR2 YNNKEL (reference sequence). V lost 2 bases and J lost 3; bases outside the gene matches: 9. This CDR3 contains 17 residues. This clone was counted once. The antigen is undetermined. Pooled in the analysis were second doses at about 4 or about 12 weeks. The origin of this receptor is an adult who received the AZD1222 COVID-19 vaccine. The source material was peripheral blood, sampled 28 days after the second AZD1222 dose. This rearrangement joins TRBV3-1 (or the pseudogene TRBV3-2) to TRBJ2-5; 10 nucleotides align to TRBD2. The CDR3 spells CASSQLASGGKEETQYF. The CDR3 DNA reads TGTGCCAGCAGCCAATTAGCTAGCGGGGGTAAAGAAGAGACCCAGTACTTC.